What follows are 24 T cell receptor beta chains derived from one specimen sequenced in a study of blood T cell repertoires in COVID-19. Repertoires were generated with immunoSEQ multiplex PCR, while TCRdb's copy carries only in-frame clones and drops some. The sample has 140,000 to 150,000 clones, around 87% seen once; the top ten hold about 4%. Source material: PBMCs or T cells enriched from blood (not recorded which). The receptor source for this set is a woman aged 35 to 49 who had been exposed to COVID-19.

CDR3 nucleotide sequence: TGTGCCAGCAGCCCCCGACTAGCGGGGACCTACGAGCAGTACTTC. It is translated as CASSPRLAGTYEQYF. The gene calls are TRBV7-9 and TRBJ2-7; the match to TRBD2 covers 11 bases. The CDR3 runs 15 residues. CDR1 is SEHNR, CDR2 FQNEAQ, per germline (reference sequence). The V gene end was trimmed by 5 bases and the J gene end by 2 bases; junction bases not matched to a gene: 5.

This clone appeared a single time. The V call is TRBV7-9, the J call TRBJ2-7; possible D gene TRBD1, 5 bases. CDR3 length: 14 residues. Germline CDR1 reads SEHNR; CDR2 reads FQNEAQ (reference sequence). Trimming removed 6 bases from V and 5 bases from J, with 17 bases in between. The DNA for the CDR3 is TGTGCCAGCAGACCCACCGATCAGGGCCACGAGCAGTACTTC. Its translation is CASRPTDQGHEQYF.

V gene TRBV28 combines with J gene TRBJ1-1, with TRBD1 as a possible D gene (5 bases). Germline loops: CDR1 MDHEN, CDR2 SYDVKM. The CDR3 has 14 amino acids. The V gene lost 7 bases and the J gene lost 2 bases, with 14 bases spanning the gap. The CDR3 spells CASMETERNTEAFF. The CDR3 bases are TGTGCCAGCATGGAGACAGAGAGAAACACTGAAGCTTTCTTT.

V and J are TRBV6-5 and TRBJ1-2; 10 bases fit TRBD1. Trimming at V came to 7 bases and at J to 4 bases, leaving 9 bases not matched to a gene. This CDR3 comprises 15 residues. Germline V gene data show CDR1 as MNHEY and CDR2 as SVGAGI. CDR3 loop: CASTLTGGRSYGYTF. CDR3 coding DNA: TGTGCCAGCACCCTGACAGGGGGCAGAAGCTATGGCTACACCTTC.

The chain is built from TRBV19 and TRBJ2-7, with 9 bases aligning to TRBD2. Germline values: CDR1 LNHDA, CDR2 SQIVND (reference sequence). CDR3 length equals 15 residues. V lost 5 bases and J lost 3; bases outside the gene matches: 8. The CDR3 DNA follows: TGTGCCAGTAGTGTAAGCGGGGGGACAAACTACGAGCAGTACTTC. It is translated as CASSVSGGTNYEQYF. Combining the CDR3 with reference TRBV19 and TRBJ2-7 gives the whole variable domain DGGITQSPKYLFRKEGQNVTLSCEQNLNHDAMYWYRQDPGQGLRLIYYSQIVNDFQKGDIAEGYSVSREKKESFPLTVTSAQKNPTAFYLCASSVSGGTNYEQYFGPGTRLTVT.

CDR3 amino acids: CASSHSTIFYTGELFF. The CDR3 DNA follows: TGTGCCAGCAGCCACAGCACTATCTTTTACACCGGGGAGCTGTTTTTT. V and J are TRBV3-1 (or the pseudogene TRBV3-2) and TRBJ2-2; D not certain. The CDR3 is made up of 16 amino acids. Germline loops: CDR1 LGHDT, CDR2 YNNKEL (reference sequence). V was shortened by 3 bases and J by 3 bases, with 14 bases between the two germline ends.

This chain uses TRBV7-2 with TRBJ2-1; TRBD2 agrees at 10 bases. The CDR3 consists of 17 residues. Germline trimming cut 5 bases from V and 12 bases from J; bases unmatched to any gene: 19. Looked up from germline, CDR1 is SGHTA and CDR2 is FQGNSA. CDR3 DNA: TGTGCCAGCAGCGAATGGCCCAGCGGGGGGGACCCTTTAGGGCAGTTCTTC. This gives the protein CASSEWPSGGDPLGQFF.

The chain has TRBV7-3 and TRBJ1-2; TRBD1 might be the D (5 bases). The V and J ends lost 0 bases and 7 bases respectively, with 15 bases between them. The germline V gene has CDR1 SGHTA and CDR2 FQGTGA. The length of the CDR3 is 15 residues. CDR3 DNA: TGTGCCAGCAGCTTAACTCCGGGCAGGGTTAGTGGCTACACCTTC. Translating it yields CASSLTPGRVSGYTF.

For the CDR3, the DNA is TGCAGCGCGGGACAGAAGAACACTGAAGCTTTCTTT. It encodes CSAGQKNTEAFF. The chain joins TRBV29-1 to TRBJ1-1; 7 bases are shared with TRBD1. The CDR3 loop spans 12 amino acids. V shed 7 bases, J shed 1 base, and the junction held 3 bases outside the gene matches. Germline CDR1 and CDR2: SQVTM and ANQGSEA.

The chain joins TRBV25-1 to TRBJ2-7; D remains unclear. The germline gives CDR1 MGHDK, CDR2 SYGVNS. Trimming removed 6 bases at V and 1 base at J, with 10 bases between. The CDR3 is 13 amino acids. The CDR3 DNA reads as TGTGCCAGCAGGGCCCAGGCTTCCTACGAGCAGTACTTC. Translated: CASRAQASYEQYF.

The CDR3 here is CASSVGSPGELFF. CDR3 in DNA: TGTGCCAGTAGTGTCGGGAGTCCCGGGGAGCTGTTTTTT. The chain is built from TRBV19 and TRBJ2-2, with D possibly matching TRBD2 (6 bases). V lost 5 bases, J lost 6 bases, and 10 bases lay in between. Germline V gene lookup returns CDR1 LNHDA and CDR2 SQIVND (reference sequence). The CDR3 is 13 residues long.

The V and J genes are TRBV2 and TRBJ1-2; unclear D gene. The V gene's germline CDR1 is SNHLY and CDR2 FYNNEI. V dropped 7 bases and J dropped 0 bases, with 6 bases sitting between them. The CDR3 loop spans 12 amino acids. In nucleotides, the CDR3 is TGTGCCAGCATTGACACTAACTATGGCTACACCTTC. It specifies CASIDTNYGYTF.

This chain joins TRBV10-1 and TRBJ2-1, with 11 positions matching TRBD2. J gave up 7 bases and V 8 bases, and 13 bases lay outside the gene matches. Looked up from germline, CDR1 is WNHNN and CDR2 is SYGVQD (reference sequence). The CDR3 spans 16 residues. The CDR3 reads CASHPGVAGGPNEQFF. The CDR3 DNA sequence: TGCGCCAGCCACCCGGGGGTAGCGGGAGGGCCTAATGAGCAGTTCTTC.

The V call is TRBV4-2, the J call TRBJ1-2, with no clear D. Germline-derived CDR1 and CDR2 are LGHNA and YNFKEQ. Trimming took 0 bases from V and 2 from J, leaving 16 bases between them. CDR3 length equals 17 residues. CDR3 nucleotides: TGTGCCAGCAGCCAAGAGGCGGGTTTCGGCCAGAACTATGGCTACACCTTC. This gives the protein CASSQEAGFGQNYGYTF.

The rearrangement joins TRBV7-8 to TRBJ2-2; 8 bases agree with TRBD2. From germline, CDR1 is SGHVS and CDR2 FQNEAQ. Germline trimming cut 0 bases from V and 4 bases from J; bases unmatched to any gene: 4. The CDR3 has 16 amino acids. CDR3 protein: CASSLAGRAATGELFF. The CDR3 DNA reads as TGTGCCAGCAGCTTAGCCGGGAGGGCCGCCACCGGGGAGCTGTTTTTT.

The chain uses TRBV19 and TRBJ1-2; D gene uncertain. Trimming took off 5 bases at V and 4 bases at J, with 14 bases between the two ends. The CDR3 has 14 amino acids. Germline lookup yields CDR1 LNHDA and CDR2 SQIVND (reference sequence). CDR3 DNA sequence: TGTGCCAGTAGTCCCCGGGGAGGGCCCTATGGCTACACCTTC. It is translated as CASSPRGGPYGYTF.

In DNA form, the CDR3 reads TGTGCCAGCAGCAAAGCGCTCGGGTCGGGGATGGGCTACACCTTC. As protein: CASSKALGSGMGYTF. V usage is TRBV21-1 and J usage is TRBJ1-2. TRBV21-1 counts as a pseudogene. This CDR3 is built from 15 residues.

The chain has TRBV6-6 and TRBJ1-5; 8 nucleotides line up with TRBD1. The CDR3 runs to 16 residues. Germline values: CDR1 MNHNY, CDR2 SVGAGI (reference sequence). V was pared by 5 bases and J by 1 base, with 7 bases of the junction left unmatched. This chain's CDR3 is CASSPQGVMSNQPQHF. The CDR3 region has the DNA TGTGCCAGCAGTCCACAGGGGGTTATGAGCAATCAGCCCCAGCATTTT.

V and J are TRBV4-1 and TRBJ1-6, with D maybe TRBD1 (5 bases). The ends were cut back, 3 bases at V and 9 bases at J, with 18 bases in the middle. CDR1 is MGHRA and CDR2 is YSYEKL in the germline V gene. The CDR3 consists of 16 residues. CDR3 coding DNA: TGCGCCAGCAGCCAGGCTCGGGGGGGATTGGGTTCACCCCTCCACTTT. This translates into CASSQARGGLGSPLHF.

The chain recombines TRBV9 with TRBJ2-3, with 8 bases matching TRBD2. Trimming removed 3 bases from V and 0 bases from J; junction bases left unmatched: 12. This CDR3 region has 18 residues. In germline, CDR1 is SGDLS, CDR2 YYNGEE. DNA for the CDR3: TGTGCCAGCAGCGCCCGGACTAGCAAGGGTGTTAGCACAGATACGCAGTATTTT. This encodes CASSARTSKGVSTDTQYF.

This clone showed up just once. This rearrangement joins TRBV28 to TRBJ1-5; TRBD1 is a possible D gene (6 bases). V lost 5 bases and J lost 4, with 18 bases in between. The CDR3 contains 16 residues. In germline, CDR1 is MDHEN, CDR2 SYDVKM. CDR3 DNA sequence: TGTGCCAGCAGTACCCCTATGGGGGGGCGAAATCAGCCCCAGCATTTT. Translation: CASSTPMGGRNQPQHF.

V is TRBV6-5 and J is TRBJ2-6, with D possibly TRBD2 on 5 matching bases. This CDR3 comprises 15 residues. Germline-derived CDR1 and CDR2 are MNHEY and SVGAGI. With 6 bases removed from V and 0 bases from J, the gap between germline ends came to 9 bases. As DNA, the CDR3 is TGTGCCAGCAGCTCGGACTCCTCTGGGGCCAACGTCCTGACTTTC. Translated, it gives CASSSDSSGANVLTF.

This clone occurred a few times. The chain carries TRBV15 and TRBJ2-3; D possibly corresponds to TRBD2 (5 bases). The CDR3 is 13 residues long. The germline V and J ends were trimmed by 3 bases and 6 bases, with 10 bases remaining between them. Germline V gene lookup returns CDR1 LNHNV and CDR2 YYDKDF (reference sequence). The CDR3 protein is CATSRGERDTQYF. In DNA, the CDR3 is TGTGCCACCAGCAGGGGAGAGCGGGATACGCAGTATTTT.

The V call is TRBV6-2 or TRBV6-3, the J call TRBJ2-1; D possibly corresponds to TRBD2 (5 bases). There are 13 residues in the CDR3. V dropped 4 bases and J dropped 6 bases, with 10 bases sitting between them. Germline V CDR1 and CDR2: MNHEY, SVGEGT. For the CDR3, the DNA is TGTGCCAGCAGTTGGACTCTGTCCAATGAGCAGTTCTTC. Translated, it gives CASSWTLSNEQFF.